This note documents a single T cell receptor beta chain sequence. This sample stems from a study of T cell responses to AZD1222 COVID-19 vaccine. The ends were cut back, 0 bases at V and 2 bases at J, with 3 bases in the middle. The length of the CDR3 is 13 residues. Germline V gene lookup returns CDR1 ENHRY and CDR2 SYGVKD. TCRdb's copy holds only in-frame clones and misses some; the assay was immunoSEQ multiplex PCR. The sample has nearly 110,000 clones; 90% are singletons. The source material was peripheral blood, sampled 28 days after the second AZD1222 dose. The clonotype comes from an adult who received the AZD1222 COVID-19 vaccine. The V and J genes are TRBV10-3 and TRBJ2-3; D is uncertain. This chain's CDR3 is CAISESPTDTQYF. The CDR3, as DNA: TGTGCCATCAGTGAGTCCCCCACAGATACGCAGTATTTT.